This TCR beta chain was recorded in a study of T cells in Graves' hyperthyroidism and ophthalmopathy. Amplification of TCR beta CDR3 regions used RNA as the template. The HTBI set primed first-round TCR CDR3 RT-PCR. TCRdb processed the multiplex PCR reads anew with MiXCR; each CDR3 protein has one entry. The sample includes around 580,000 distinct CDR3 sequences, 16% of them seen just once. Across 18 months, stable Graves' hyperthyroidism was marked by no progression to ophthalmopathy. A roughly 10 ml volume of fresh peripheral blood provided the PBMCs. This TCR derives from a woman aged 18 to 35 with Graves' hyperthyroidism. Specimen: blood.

The CDR3 here is CASSYWRSGNEQFF. The CDR3 nucleotides read TGTGCCAGCAGTTACTGGCGGTCCGGCAATGAGCAGTTCTTC. The chain has TRBV6-6 and TRBJ2-1; D uncertain. The CDR3 totals 14 residues. Germline CDR1 is MNHNY and CDR2 is SVGAGI (reference sequence). V shed 1 base and J shed 6 bases, with 10 bases lying between them.